The 11 T cell receptor beta chains in this list originate from one sample, sequenced in a study of vaccination effects on CD4 cells after COVID-19. TCRdb keeps only in-frame clones here, not all; method: immunoSEQ multiplex PCR. Here the sample spans roughly 45,000 clones, around 72% being singletons. These receptors' targets are unknown. CD4+ T cells specific for antigen were expanded with viral peptide pools by the ViraFEST assay before sequencing. Culturing for around 10 days preceded CD4+ T cell isolation. The infection with SARS-CoV-2 (confirmed by PCR) occurred in this person between March and December 2020. The input for sequencing was CD4+ T cells from PBMCs cultured with a peptide pool, taken before COVID-19 vaccination. The receptors were gathered from a human donor who had a prior SARS-CoV-2 infection.

This sequence joins TRBV5-1 and TRBJ2-3, with D unresolved. The CDR3 is 12 residues long. Trimming took off 4 bases at V and 4 bases at J, with 7 bases between the two ends. Looked up from germline, CDR1 is SGHRS and CDR2 is YFSETQ. The CDR3 loop is CASSGPPDTQYF. Here the CDR3 DNA reads TGCGCCAGCAGCGGTCCCCCAGATACGCAGTATTTT.

CDR3 sequence (DNA): TGTGCCAGCAACGGCGGGACAGGGAGGAAGTCTGGAAACACCATATATTTT. It specifies CASNGGTGRKSGNTIYF. The rearrangement uses TRBV19 and TRBJ1-3; 9 nucleotides match TRBD1. This CDR3 is built from 17 residues. The germline V gene encodes CDR1 LNHDA and CDR2 SQIVND (reference sequence). Trimming at V came to 9 bases and at J to 1 base, leaving 13 bases not matched to a gene.

The chain employs TRBV18 and TRBJ2-1; maybe TRBD2 (5 bases). Germline V CDR1 and CDR2: KGHSH, LQKENI. Trimming stripped 0 bases from V and 5 bases from J, with 11 bases between. The CDR3 is 15 residues long. The CDR3 loop reads CASSPPSGSDNEQFF. In nucleotides, the CDR3 is TGTGCCAGCTCACCACCGTCGGGGTCAGACAATGAGCAGTTCTTC.

The chain recombines TRBV18 with TRBJ2-6, with D unresolved. V lost 6 bases and J 3 bases, leaving 12 bases between the germline ends. Germline V gene lookup returns CDR1 KGHSH and CDR2 LQKENI. CDR3 size: 15 residues. The chain's CDR3 is CASSLSRSGANVLTF. The CDR3 DNA reads TGTGCCAGCTCCCTATCTCGGAGTGGGGCCAACGTCCTGACTTTC.

The chain links TRBV11-2 to TRBJ1-1; TRBD1 aligns across 7 bases. The CDR3 extends over 15 amino acids. Germline V gene data show CDR1 as SGHAT and CDR2 as FQNNGV. V lost 1 base and J lost 5; bases outside the gene matches: 7. Here the CDR3 DNA reads TGTGCCAGCAGCTTAGTTGTCAGGGGGGATACTGAAGCTTTCTTT. Its protein is CASSLVVRGDTEAFF.

The J gene is TRBJ1-4, the V gene TRBV5-1; unclear D gene. This CDR3 has 13 amino acids. Germline CDR1 reads SGHRS; CDR2 reads YFSETQ. Trimming left V 0 bases short and J 5 bases short, with 5 bases between. The CDR3 DNA follows: TGCGCCAGCAGCTTGGCACAGAATGAAAAACTGTTTTTT. This translates into CASSLAQNEKLFF.

This clone is a singleton in its sample. The rearrangement joins TRBV7-9 to TRBJ1-3; D is uncertain. Germline values: CDR1 SEHNR, CDR2 FQNEAQ (reference sequence). The V end was cut by 5 bases, the J end by 5 bases, with 10 bases between. This CDR3 has 13 amino acids. CDR3 loop: CASSQQERNTIYF. The CDR3 coding sequence is TGTGCCAGCAGCCAGCAGGAGCGAAACACCATATATTTT.

The rearrangement links TRBV7-9 to TRBJ1-6; TRBD1 aligns across 7 bases. CDR1 is SEHNR and CDR2 is FQNEAQ in the germline V gene (reference sequence). Trimming at V came to 5 bases and at J to 8 bases, leaving 3 bases not matched to a gene. This CDR3 is built from 13 residues. The CDR3 DNA reads TGTGCCAGCAGCCGACAGGGTGATTCACCCCTCCACTTT. This translates into CASSRQGDSPLHF.

This chain uses TRBV14 with TRBJ2-7, with 8 positions matching TRBD1. Germline V gene sequence: CDR1 SGHDN, CDR2 FVKESK. This CDR3 region has 15 residues. Germline trimming cut 4 bases from V and 3 bases from J; bases unmatched to any gene: 8. In DNA form, the CDR3 reads TGTGCCAGCAGCCGTCCCGGGACAGGCCTCTACGAGCAGTACTTC. Translated: CASSRPGTGLYEQYF. The entire variable domain, with the rest obtained from reference TRBV14 and TRBJ2-7, is as follows: EAGVTQFPSHSVIEKGQTVTLRCDPISGHDNLYWYRRVMGKEIKFLLHFVKESKQDESGMPNNRFLAERTGGTYSTLKVQPAELEDSGVYFCASSRPGTGLYEQYFGPGTRLTVT.

The V and J genes are TRBV15 and TRBJ2-1; unclear D gene. CDR3 length equals 16 residues. From germline, CDR1 is LNHNV and CDR2 YYDKDF (reference sequence). The germline V and J ends were trimmed by 1 base and 5 bases, with 15 bases remaining between them. The CDR3 DNA sequence: TGTGCCACCAGCAGAGTTATGCGTGTAGGAGACAATGAGCAGTTCTTC. Encoded protein: CATSRVMRVGDNEQFF.

The chain joins TRBV5-1 to TRBJ2-5; D remains unclear. V lost 0 bases to trimming and J lost 5 bases, with 11 bases between them. The CDR3 has 14 amino acids. Germline V gives CDR1 SGHRS, CDR2 YFSETQ. CDR3 sequence reads: CASSLGPYEETQYF. For the CDR3, the DNA is TGCGCCAGCAGCTTGGGGCCCTACGAGGAGACCCAGTACTTC.